The 21 T cell receptor beta chains reported below all come from one sample, sequenced in a study of cytomegalovirus exposure and HLA in healthy donors. The PCR used 60 Vbeta and 13 Jbeta primers. The repertoire was sequenced with immunoSEQ multiplex PCR; TCRdb's copy has only in-frame clones and lacks some. The table for this sample gives around 130,000 clones. Specimen: PBMCs. The source of these receptors is a woman aged 55-70 years in good health and CMV-seronegative.

The J gene is TRBJ2-5, the V gene TRBV10-3; 7 positions agree with TRBD1. With the DNA end fitting TRBJ2-7 better, the J assignment may be wrong. The CDR3 runs to 13 residues. Germline CDR1 ENHRY, CDR2 SYGVKD. CDR3 sequence reads: CATSGEGANEQYF. CDR3 nucleotides: TGTGCCACCTCCGGCGAGGGGGCCAACGAGCAGTACTTC.

This chain joins TRBV7-6 and TRBJ1-2; the D is unclear. Germline V gene lookup returns CDR1 SGHVS and CDR2 FNYEAQ. This CDR3 has 12 amino acids. V was pared by 3 bases and J by 8 bases, with 10 bases between. CDR3 residues: CASSFDNRGYTF. Written as DNA, the CDR3 is TGTGCCAGCAGCTTTGACAATCGCGGCTACACCTTC.

This chain uses TRBV4-2 with TRBJ2-7; D is ambiguous. The length of the CDR3 is 16 residues. V was trimmed by 1 base and J by 4 bases, leaving 17 bases between them. CDR1 and CDR2 from the germline V gene are LGHNA and YNFKEQ. CDR3 protein: CASSQGLYSSRYEQYF. CDR3 coding DNA: TGTGCCAGCAGCCAAGGTCTGTACTCCTCTAGGTACGAGCAGTACTTC.

The rearrangement uses TRBV4-1 and TRBJ2-7, with 13 nucleotides matching TRBD2. Per germline, CDR1 MGHRA and CDR2 YSYEKL. The CDR3 runs to 14 residues. V shed 6 bases and J 5 bases; nucleotides not matched to a gene: 4. CDR3 sequence reads: CASRQTSGRDEQYF. The CDR3 region has the DNA TGCGCCAGCAGACAAACTAGCGGGAGGGACGAGCAGTACTTC.

The chain has TRBV6-5 and TRBJ1-6; D is perhaps TRBD1 (5 bases). CDR3 length: 15 residues. The V end was cut by 7 bases, the J end by 7 bases, with 17 bases between. The germline CDR1 and CDR2 sequences are MNHEY and SVGAGI. The CDR3 region is CASNRGGEGNSPLHF. The CDR3 nucleotides are TGTGCCAGCAACCGGGGGGGGGAAGGGAATTCACCCCTCCACTTT.

The chain has TRBV9 and TRBJ2-6; 8 bases are a match to TRBD2. There are 19 residues in the CDR3. V dropped 4 bases and J dropped 1; count of bases not matched to a gene: 13. Per germline, CDR1 SGDLS and CDR2 YYNGEE. CDR3 nucleotides: TGTGCCAGCAGCTCCATCGGGGGGGGATTTAGGTCTGGGGCCAACGTCCTGACTTTC. Its translation: CASSSIGGGFRSGANVLTF.

The V and J genes are TRBV5-1 and TRBJ1-1; perhaps TRBD1 as D (6 bases). Germline loops: CDR1 SGHRS, CDR2 YFSETQ. V lost 4 bases and J lost 0, with 7 bases in between. This CDR3 comprises 13 residues. CDR3 in DNA: TGCGCCAGCAGCGGGGGCTTGAACACTGAAGCTTTCTTT. It codes for CASSGGLNTEAFF.

V and J are TRBV10-3 and TRBJ2-7, with 9 nucleotides matching TRBD2. The germline V gene has CDR1 ENHRY and CDR2 SYGVKD. The trim removed 4 bases at V and 3 bases at J, leaving 10 bases unmatched. The CDR3 is 16 amino acids. The CDR3 reads CAISGTSGRTVYEQYF. The CDR3 DNA follows: TGTGCCATCAGTGGAACTAGCGGGCGAACAGTCTACGAGCAGTACTTC.

This chain connects TRBV28 to TRBJ1-5; D remains unclear. CDR1 is MDHEN, CDR2 SYDVKM, per germline. Trimming pared 5 bases from V and 3 bases from J, leaving 8 bases between. This CDR3 spans 13 amino acids. CDR3 amino acids: CASSDTDNQPQHF. CDR3 nucleotides: TGTGCCAGCAGTGACACCGACAATCAGCCCCAGCATTTT.

The chain uses TRBV28 and TRBJ1-5, with 9 nucleotides matching TRBD1. This CDR3 has 16 residues. The J segment lost 3 bases and the V segment lost 6 bases, leaving 9 bases of the junction unmatched. Germline assignment: CDR1 MDHEN and CDR2 SYDVKM. CDR3 residues: CASRTGGAELNQPQHF. DNA for the CDR3: TGTGCCAGCAGAACAGGGGGCGCGGAGCTCAATCAGCCCCAGCATTTT.

The V gene is TRBV4-1, the J gene TRBJ2-7, with TRBD1 identical over 9 bases. The J segment lost 3 bases and the V segment lost 0 bases, leaving 0 bases of the junction unmatched. The germline V gene has CDR1 MGHRA and CDR2 YSYEKL. CDR3 length equals 14 residues. In nucleotides, the CDR3 is TGCGCCAGCAGCCAAGAGGGACAGGGCTACGAGCAGTACTTC. It is translated as CASSQEGQGYEQYF.

The chain links TRBV7-9 to TRBJ2-2; 14 positions agree with TRBD2. Germline values: CDR1 SEHNR, CDR2 FQNEAQ (reference sequence). V gave up 5 bases and J gave up 1 base; unmatched junction bases: 6. The CDR3 contains 18 residues. CDR3 DNA: TGTGCCAGCAGCGGGACTAGCGGGAGAGGGGTGAACACCGGGGAGCTGTTTTTT. This encodes CASSGTSGRGVNTGELFF.

The rearrangement uses TRBV5-1 and TRBJ2-2; D not resolved. CDR3 size: 16 residues. Per germline, CDR1 SGHRS and CDR2 YFSETQ. V was clipped by 0 bases and J by 6 bases, with 15 bases between them. As DNA, the CDR3 is TGCGCCAGCAGCTTGGCCCCGGGTGTAGAGGCCGGGGAGCTGTTTTTT. It encodes CASSLAPGVEAGELFF. The complete variable domain, with remaining parts taken from reference TRBV5-1 and TRBJ2-2, reads KAGVTQTPRYLIKTRGQQVTLSCSPISGHRSVSWYQQTPGQGLQFLFEYFSETQRNKGNFPGRFSGRQFSNSRSEMNVSTLELGDSALYLCASSLAPGVEAGELFFGEGSRLTVL.

V and J are TRBV28 and TRBJ1-2, with 8 positions matching TRBD1. The ends lost 2 bases at V and 3 bases at J; junction bases unmatched: 2. Germline V CDR1 and CDR2: MDHEN, SYDVKM. The CDR3 runs 14 residues. The CDR3 loop reads CASSLRDRYYGYTF. The CDR3 DNA sequence: TGTGCCAGCAGTTTAAGGGACAGGTACTATGGCTACACCTTC.

The chain uses TRBV28 and TRBJ2-7, with TRBD2 matching 9 bases. Germline CDR1 reads MDHEN; CDR2 reads SYDVKM. The CDR3 runs to 16 residues. Losses at the gene ends were 5 bases for V and 4 bases for J; bases not matched to a gene: 12. This chain's CDR3 is CASSPSSSGLAYEQYF. Written as DNA, the CDR3 is TGTGCCAGCAGTCCTTCCTCCTCCGGACTAGCGTACGAGCAGTACTTC. The variable domain in full, with the rest retrieved from reference TRBV28 and TRBJ2-7, is DVKVTQSSRYLVKRTGEKVFLECVQDMDHENMFWYRQDPGLGLRLIYFSYDVKMKEKGDIPEGYSVSREKKERFSLILESASTNQTSMYLCASSPSSSGLAYEQYFGPGTRLTVT.

The chain has TRBV2 and TRBJ2-4; D not certain. The CDR3 extends over 12 amino acids. Deletions cut 4 bases from V and 4 bases from J, with 5 bases between. The V gene's germline CDR1 is SNHLY and CDR2 FYNNEI. DNA for the CDR3: TGTGCCAGCAGTGTAATTAAAAACATTCAGTACTTC. It translates to CASSVIKNIQYF.

The chain is built from TRBV19 and TRBJ1-2; 8 positions match TRBD1. V trimming: 3 bases; J trimming: 5 bases; junction bases outside the gene matches: 2. Germline lookup yields CDR1 LNHDA and CDR2 SQIVND (reference sequence). This CDR3 region has 13 residues. The CDR3 DNA is TGTGCCAGTAGTATTGGGGACAGGTATGGCTACACCTTC. Protein sequence: CASSIGDRYGYTF.

V and J are TRBV7-9 and TRBJ2-1, with D maybe TRBD2 (6 bases). The V and J ends lost 2 bases and 5 bases respectively, with 13 bases between them. Germline V gene data show CDR1 as SEHNR and CDR2 as FQNEAQ (reference sequence). This CDR3 comprises 15 residues. The CDR3 DNA follows: TGTGCCAGCAGCTTAAGAGGACTACGACACAATGAGCAGTTCTTC. Its translation is CASSLRGLRHNEQFF.

The V call is TRBV7-2, the J call TRBJ2-7, with D possibly matching TRBD1 (6 bases). CDR1 SGHTA and CDR2 FQGNSA come from the germline V gene. The CDR3 totals 15 residues. V was trimmed by 5 bases and J by 2 bases, leaving 16 bases between them. CDR3 amino acids: CASSPEGVRTYEQYF. Written as DNA, the CDR3 is TGTGCCAGCAGCCCAGAGGGGGTCAGAACCTACGAGCAGTACTTC. The full variable domain, with the rest looked up from reference TRBV7-2 and TRBJ2-7, is GAGVSQSPSNKVTEKGKDVELRCDPISGHTALYWYRQSLGQGLEFLIYFQGNSAPDKSGLPSDRFSAERTGGSVSTLTIQRTQQEDSAVYLCASSPEGVRTYEQYFGPGTRLTVT.

The V and J genes are TRBV9 and TRBJ2-1; TRBD2 matches 7 bases. The ends lost 3 bases at V and 3 bases at J; junction bases unmatched: 9. The CDR3 has 16 residues. Per the germline V gene, CDR1 is SGDLS and CDR2 is YYNGEE. The CDR3 nucleotides read TGTGCCAGCAGCGCCGGTCCAGGCGGGGGCTACAATGAGCAGTTCTTC. Its protein product is CASSAGPGGGYNEQFF.

The chain has TRBV4-1 and TRBJ2-7; D not certain. The CDR3 is 16 residues long. The germline gives CDR1 MGHRA, CDR2 YSYEKL. The ends were cut back, 4 bases at V and 0 bases at J, with 16 bases in the middle. The CDR3 coding sequence is TGCGCCAGCAGCCCTTTGGGCTCTACCAGCTCCTACGAGCAGTACTTC. Translation: CASSPLGSTSSYEQYF.